The present T cell receptor beta chain was sequenced within a study of T cells in tuberculosis. Study-level results: The TCR-beta difference was not significant; alpha differences partly reflected length.

Germline V lookup: CDR1 SGHDT, CDR2 YYEEEE. The CDR3 totals 18 residues. The germline V and J ends were trimmed by 0 bases and 5 bases, with 23 bases remaining between them. Concerning this clone: Its antigen is currently unknown.

Sequencing was performed with immunoSEQ multiplex PCR; in TCRdb, only in-frame clones are kept and a portion is missing. The sample yields over 40,000 clones, around 96% seen once. Material: PBMCs. The sequence was obtained from a donor aged 10-35 years with latent tuberculosis or without tuberculosis infection. This chain connects TRBV5-6 to TRBJ1-2; D is possibly TRBD1 (6 bases). The CDR3 sequence is CASSLVGARGLILYGYTF. CDR3 DNA sequence: TGTGCCAGCAGCTTGGTTGGCGCCAGGGGATTAATTCTGTATGGCTACACCTTC.